The 27 T cell receptor beta chains listed next were all sequenced from one sample in a study of cytomegalovirus exposure and HLA in healthy donors. PCR involved 60 Vbeta and 13 Jbeta primers. Clones were read by immunoSEQ multiplex PCR, and TCRdb kept only the in-frame ones, dropping some. Found here are some 190,000 clones, 70% to 75% of them singletons; the top ten hold approximately 4.8%. The sample comprised PBMCs. These TCRs come from a man aged 30-40 years in good health and CMV-seropositive.

This chain joins TRBV7-9 and TRBJ2-7; 12 bases are shared with TRBD1. Germline CDR1 SEHNR, CDR2 FQNEAQ (reference sequence). V was pared by 3 bases and J by 4 bases, with 13 bases of the junction left unmatched. The CDR3 has 18 amino acids. CDR3: CASSFSGTGGFIYYEQYF. CDR3 bases: TGTGCCAGCAGCTTTTCCGGGACAGGGGGCTTCATTTATTACGAGCAGTACTTC.

The rearrangement uses TRBV2 and TRBJ2-2; 8 positions agree with TRBD1. This CDR3 region has 14 residues. Germline lookup yields CDR1 SNHLY and CDR2 FYNNEI. With V trimmed by 6 bases and J by 5 bases, 5 bases remained unmatched. In nucleotides, the CDR3 is TGTGCCAGCAGCCCCCGGACAGGGACCGGGGAGCTGTTTTTT. It codes for CASSPRTGTGELFF.

To note about this clone: Within the sample, other DNA sequences also encode this same CDR3. The V and J genes are TRBV5-8 and TRBJ2-5; 11 bases fit TRBD2. V shed 3 bases, J shed 1 base, and the junction held 2 bases outside the gene matches. The germline V gene encodes CDR1 SGHTS and CDR2 YDEGEE. CDR3 length: 15 amino acids. The CDR3 region is CASSSGTSGQETQYF. The CDR3 nucleotides read TGTGCCAGCAGCTCCGGGACTAGCGGCCAAGAGACCCAGTACTTC.

The chain carries TRBV18 and TRBJ2-1; TRBD2 matches at 7 bases. The CDR3 spans 13 residues. In germline, CDR1 is KGHSH, CDR2 LQKENI. V shed 2 bases, J shed 5 bases, and the junction held 0 bases outside the gene matches. The CDR3 reads CASSPAGDNEQFF. CDR3 DNA: TGTGCCAGCTCACCAGCGGGAGACAATGAGCAGTTCTTC.

The J gene is TRBJ2-7, the V gene TRBV5-5; 10 bases line up with TRBD1. The CDR3 is 15 amino acids. Trimming at V came to 3 bases and at J to 2 bases, leaving 5 bases not matched to a gene. Germline-derived CDR1 and CDR2 are SGHKS and YYEKEE (reference sequence). For the CDR3, the DNA is TGTGCCAGCAGCTCGGGGACAGGGGAGGCCTACGAGCAGTACTTC. The encoded protein is CASSSGTGEAYEQYF.

The chain recombines TRBV12-1 with TRBJ2-1; the tabulated D call, TRBD2, remains unverified against the DNA. TRBV12-1 is a known pseudogene. The CDR3 totals 16 residues. The CDR3 is CASSRTGLAGGDEQFF. CDR3 nucleotides: TGTGCCAGCAGCCGCACGGGGCTAGCGGGGGGGGATGAGCAGTTCTTC.

The table lists this clone with a count of one. The rearrangement joins TRBV5-6 to TRBJ1-2; D uncertain. The length of the CDR3 is 13 residues. Germline V gene data show CDR1 as SGHDT and CDR2 as YYEEEE. The germline V and J ends were trimmed by 6 bases and 3 bases, with 12 bases remaining between them. The CDR3: CASKRGGDYGYTF. DNA for the CDR3: TGTGCCAGCAAGCGTGGCGGGGACTATGGCTACACCTTC.

V gene TRBV6-5 combines with J gene TRBJ2-3; D ambiguous. Between the trimmed V and J ends, which lost 3 bases and 1 base, there was a span of 8 bases. The CDR3 runs to 14 residues. Looked up from germline, CDR1 is MNHEY and CDR2 is SVGAGI. CDR3 nucleotide sequence: TGTGCCAGCAGTTATCTCCAGGGCACAGATACGCAGTATTTT. Encoded protein: CASSYLQGTDTQYF.

The chain is built from TRBV28 and TRBJ2-7; the match to TRBD2 covers 7 bases. Germline assignment: CDR1 MDHEN and CDR2 SYDVKM. V lost 4 bases and J lost 2; bases outside the gene matches: 8. The CDR3 is made up of 15 amino acids. The CDR3 region is CASSSLGGGTYEQYF. The DNA of the CDR3 is TGTGCCAGCAGTTCCTTGGGGGGGGGTACCTACGAGCAGTACTTC. The full variable domain, completed using reference TRBV28 and TRBJ2-7, is DVKVTQSSRYLVKRTGEKVFLECVQDMDHENMFWYRQDPGLGLRLIYFSYDVKMKEKGDIPEGYSVSREKKERFSLILESASTNQTSMYLCASSSLGGGTYEQYFGPGTRLTVT.

This clone was detected once. V is TRBV29-1 and J is TRBJ1-2; tentatively, D is TRBD1 (5 bases). Germline-derived CDR1 and CDR2 are SQVTM and ANQGSEA. The CDR3 contains 13 residues. V was pared by 7 bases and J by 7 bases, with 19 bases between. This CDR3 reads CSAHGGGAGGYTF. CDR3 bases: TGCAGCGCCCACGGAGGAGGGGCCGGTGGCTACACCTTC.

The chain links TRBV4-2 to TRBJ2-7, with TRBD2 matching 10 bases. There are 16 residues in the CDR3. The junction had 10 bases not matched to a gene; V was cut back by 2 bases and J by 6 bases. Germline CDR1 and CDR2: LGHNA and YNFKEQ. The chain's CDR3 is CASSQQSGRALREQYF. The CDR3 DNA is TGTGCCAGCAGCCAACAAAGCGGGAGGGCTTTGCGCGAGCAGTACTTC.

This clone appeared a few times. This chain uses TRBV11-2 with TRBJ2-7; D might be TRBD1 (6 bases). Trimming took off 5 bases at V and 7 bases at J, with 12 bases between the two ends. CDR1 is SGHAT, CDR2 FQNNGV, per germline. The CDR3 has 12 amino acids. The CDR3 loop reads CASSPRGQEQYF. For the CDR3, the DNA is TGTGCCAGCAGCCCCAGGGGCCAAGAGCAGTACTTC.

V usage is TRBV9 and J usage is TRBJ1-3; perhaps TRBD1 as D (5 bases). V was cut by 2 bases and J by 4 bases, with 13 bases left in between. Germline V gives CDR1 SGDLS, CDR2 YYNGEE. CDR3 length equals 15 residues. The CDR3 protein is CASSVGGGYGNTIYF. The CDR3 DNA is TGTGCCAGCAGCGTCGGGGGAGGGTACGGAAACACCATATATTTT.

The chain uses TRBV5-4 and TRBJ1-2; perhaps TRBD1 as D (6 bases). Germline lookup yields CDR1 SGHNT and CDR2 YYREEE (reference sequence). The CDR3 loop spans 18 amino acids. Deletions cut 4 bases from V and 4 bases from J, with 26 bases between. This CDR3 reads CASSQEVNLGQLIYGYTF. In DNA form, the CDR3 reads TGTGCCAGCAGCCAAGAAGTAAACCTCGGACAGCTAATCTATGGCTACACCTTC.

CDR3 DNA: TGCGCCAGCAGCACGACTAGCACCGGGGAGCTGTTTTTT. It encodes CASSTTSTGELFF. This sequence joins TRBV5-1 and TRBJ2-2; a weak D match, TRBD2 (6 bases). Trimming stripped 4 bases from V and 4 bases from J, with 8 bases between. CDR1 and CDR2 (germline): SGHRS, YFSETQ. The CDR3 totals 13 residues.

J is TRBJ2-3 and V is TRBV5-8; 9 bases are shared with TRBD1. The junction had 7 bases not matched to a gene; V was cut back by 3 bases and J by 8 bases. Germline assignment: CDR1 SGHTS and CDR2 YDEGEE. The CDR3 runs 14 residues. CDR3 sequence (DNA): TGTGCCAGCAGCTCGGGACAGGGTTTGGGTACGCAGTATTTT. Protein product: CASSSGQGLGTQYF.

This chain links TRBV4-2 with TRBJ1-1, with D uncertain. The CDR3 has 13 amino acids. With 1 base removed from V and 3 bases from J, the gap between germline ends came to 6 bases. Germline values: CDR1 LGHNA, CDR2 YNFKEQ. The CDR3 region has the DNA TGTGCCAGCAGCCAAGGCCCAGACACTGAAGCTTTCTTT. This encodes CASSQGPDTEAFF.

V gene TRBV5-1 combines with J gene TRBJ2-1, with D possibly matching TRBD1 (5 bases). Germline V gives CDR1 SGHRS, CDR2 YFSETQ. The CDR3 spans 13 residues. Trimming left V 0 bases short and J 4 bases short, with 5 bases between. CDR3 in amino acids: CASSLDRYNEQFF. The CDR3 DNA is TGCGCCAGCAGCTTGGACAGGTACAATGAGCAGTTCTTC.

This chain uses TRBV5-1 with TRBJ2-5; possible D gene TRBD1, 5 bases. The CDR3 has 13 residues. Trimming cost V 8 bases and J 5 bases, with 16 bases left between them. Germline CDR1 SGHRS, CDR2 YFSETQ. In DNA, the CDR3 is TGCGCCAGTCGACACCAGGGTGCGGAGACCCAGTACTTC. This gives the protein CASRHQGAETQYF. The full variable domain, completed using reference TRBV5-1 and TRBJ2-5, is KAGVTQTPRYLIKTRGQQVTLSCSPISGHRSVSWYQQTPGQGLQFLFEYFSETQRNKGNFPGRFSGRQFSNSRSEMNVSTLELGDSALYLCASRHQGAETQYFGPGTRLLVL.

This sequence joins TRBV5-1 and TRBJ2-3; 9 nucleotides align to TRBD1. Germline-derived CDR1 and CDR2 are SGHRS and YFSETQ. V was pared by 4 bases and J by 3 bases, with 6 bases of the junction left unmatched. The length of the CDR3 is 15 residues. CDR3 residues: CASSIGQGRTDTQYF. The CDR3, as DNA: TGCGCCAGCAGCATAGGACAGGGGCGGACAGATACGCAGTATTTT.

This clone was detected only a few times. The V gene is TRBV9, the J gene TRBJ2-5; tentatively, D is TRBD2 (6 bases). The V gene lost 3 bases and the J gene lost 4 bases, with 13 bases spanning the gap. The CDR3 loop spans 14 amino acids. Looked up from germline, CDR1 is SGDLS and CDR2 is YYNGEE. The CDR3 here is CASSGGGSRETQYF. The CDR3 nucleotides are TGTGCCAGCAGCGGGGGAGGCAGCCGAGAGACCCAGTACTTC.

Only a few counts were recorded for this clone. V and J are TRBV28 and TRBJ2-2, with D possibly TRBD1 on 5 matching bases. This CDR3 is built from 15 residues. Trimming removed 2 bases at V and 0 bases at J, with 7 bases between. From germline, CDR1 is MDHEN and CDR2 SYDVKM. The CDR3 region has the DNA TGTGCCAGCAGTTTAGGCAGGGCGAACACCGGGGAGCTGTTTTTT. Its protein product is CASSLGRANTGELFF.

This clone came up once. The chain has TRBV9 and TRBJ1-4; D is possibly TRBD1 (5 bases). Germline V gene sequence: CDR1 SGDLS, CDR2 YYNGEE. Trimming cost V 3 bases and J 7 bases, with 19 bases left between them. This CDR3 comprises 16 residues. The CDR3 DNA sequence: TGTGCCAGCAGCGGGGGGGGAGAACAGTTCGCTGAAAAACTGTTTTTT. This gives the protein CASSGGGEQFAEKLFF.

The rearrangement links TRBV5-4 to TRBJ2-5; 10 positions agree with TRBD2. The CDR3 loop spans 12 amino acids. Germline V gene lookup returns CDR1 SGHNT and CDR2 YYREEE (reference sequence). For the CDR3, the DNA is TGTGCTTCTAGCGGGAGAGAAGAGACCCAGTACTTC. Translating it yields CASSGREETQYF. Looking up the rest from reference TRBV5-4 and TRBJ2-5 gives the full variable domain: ETGVTQSPTHLIKTRGQQVTLRCSSQSGHNTVSWYQQALGQGPQFIFQYYREEENGRGNFPPRFSGLQFPNYSSELNVNALELDDSALYLCASSGREETQYFGPGTRLLVL.

Only a few counts were recorded for this clone. V and J are TRBV14 and TRBJ1-1; no definite D call. V gave up 1 base and J gave up 0 bases, with 6 bases separating them. The CDR3 runs to 14 residues. Germline CDR1 reads SGHDN; CDR2 reads FVKESK. CDR3 region: CASSQGRMNTEAFF. The CDR3 coding sequence is TGTGCCAGCAGCCAAGGCAGGATGAACACTGAAGCTTTCTTT. The entire variable domain, with the rest obtained from reference TRBV14 and TRBJ1-1, is as follows: EAGVTQFPSHSVIEKGQTVTLRCDPISGHDNLYWYRRVMGKEIKFLLHFVKESKQDESGMPNNRFLAERTGGTYSTLKVQPAELEDSGVYFCASSQGRMNTEAFFGQGTRLTVV.

V and J are TRBV15 and TRBJ1-1, with a possible D match to TRBD1 (6 bases). V lost 1 base, J lost 1 base, and 16 bases lay in between. The CDR3 has 17 residues. The germline gives CDR1 LNHNV, CDR2 YYDKDF (reference sequence). Here the CDR3 reads CATSRAPFLTGNTEAFF. CDR3 bases: TGTGCCACCAGCAGAGCCCCATTTTTGACAGGGAACACTGAAGCTTTCTTT.

The CDR3 region is CASRGGLAGGPGNEQFF. In DNA, the CDR3 is TGTGCCAGTAGGGGGGGACTAGCGGGAGGGCCGGGGAATGAGCAGTTCTTC. The chain has TRBV19 and TRBJ2-1; 16 positions match TRBD2. The CDR3 is made up of 17 amino acids. V gave up 6 bases and J gave up 7 bases; unmatched junction bases: 9. The germline gives CDR1 LNHDA, CDR2 SQIVND (reference sequence).